The entry below describes one TCR beta chain. In the authors' methods: Amplifying reference gene primers gave estimates of nucleated cell counts. Profiled with immunoSEQ multiplex PCR; TCRdb holds only in-frame clones, not every one. Clone size and the V and J calls come from that table; the DNA yielded D and trimming. The sample has 170,000 or so clones; approximately 83% are singletons. This specimen comes from a study of blood T cell repertoires in COVID-19. Looking at the study overall: The origin of the acute and convalescent COVID-19 samples was the United States, Italy and Spain. PBMCs, B-cell-depleted T cells, or T cells provided the cDNA or gDNA that made up the material.

Germline V gives CDR1 WSHSY, CDR2 SAAADI. Trimming cost V 8 bases and J 6 bases, with 15 bases left between them. The CDR3 runs to 13 residues. V usage is TRBV10-2 and J usage is TRBJ2-3; D perhaps matches TRBD2 (6 bases). Sequencing used peripheral blood. This TCR came from a woman aged 55-70 years with acute or convalescent COVID-19. The CDR3 region has the DNA TGCGCCAGCCGCGCGGGAACGGGGGATACGCAGTATTTT. Protein sequence: CASRAGTGDTQYF.